The 18 T cell receptor beta chains below come from one sample, sequenced in a study of T cells in Graves' hyperthyroidism and ophthalmopathy. Amplified TCR beta CDR3 regions came from RNA transcripts. RT-PCR in the first round (using the HTBI primer set) targeted the TCR CDR3. MiXCR, applied by TCRdb to the multiplex PCR reads, yields one record per CDR3 protein. The sample lists around 760,000 distinct CDR3 sequences, roughly 32% seen once, with around 31% in the top ten. The sample comprised blood. The receptor source for this set is a woman aged 40 to 50 with Graves' hyperthyroidism.

The chain couples TRBV10-3 to TRBJ1-1, with D unclear. Germline V gene lookup returns CDR1 ENHRY and CDR2 SYGVKD. The CDR3 extends over 12 amino acids. V gave up 8 bases and J gave up 4 bases, with 11 bases separating them. CDR3 loop: CAILGDGTEAFF. In nucleotides, the CDR3 is TGTGCCATCCTGGGCGACGGCACTGAAGCTTTCTTT.

At least ten counts were recorded for this clonotype. The rearrangement uses TRBV10-1 and TRBJ1-4; D uncertain. V lost 4 bases and J lost 7, with 10 bases in between. CDR3 length: 13 amino acids. CDR1 WNHNN and CDR2 SYGVQD come from the germline V gene (reference sequence). CDR3 loop: CASSASGSEKLFF. The CDR3 nucleotides read TGCGCCAGCAGTGCATCGGGGAGTGAAAAACTGTTTTTT.

In the case of this clonotype: A much larger clonotype is one base distant, so this may be a read error. CDR3 coding DNA: TGTGCCATCAGTCCCCAGGACAGTCAGAACTATGGCTACACCTTC. Translated, it gives CAISPQDSQNYGYTF. This sequence joins TRBV10-3 and TRBJ1-2; possible D gene TRBD1, 6 bases. Germline V gene data show CDR1 as ENHRY and CDR2 as SYGVKD. Trimming pared 5 bases from V and 2 bases from J, leaving 15 bases between. This CDR3 has 15 amino acids.

This clonotype has ten or more counts. The chain links TRBV19 to TRBJ2-7; 9 bases map to TRBD2. The CDR3 runs to 18 residues. V shed 6 bases, J shed 3 bases, and the junction held 18 bases outside the gene matches. CDR1 and CDR2 from the germline V gene are LNHDA and SQIVND (reference sequence). In DNA form, the CDR3 reads TGTGCCAGTAGCATTAGCGGGAGTAGCGCTCTGACTATCTACGAGCAGTACTTC. As protein: CASSISGSSALTIYEQYF.

The chain recombines TRBV15 with TRBJ1-6; 8 bases match TRBD1. Germline CDR1 reads LNHNV; CDR2 reads YYDKDF (reference sequence). The CDR3 contains 17 residues. With V trimmed by 3 bases and J by 10 bases, 14 bases remained unmatched. The CDR3 DNA sequence: TGTGCCACCAGCAGCTTGGTTCCTACAGGGGGAAGATCACCCCTCCACTTT. Translating it yields CATSSLVPTGGRSPLHF.

The chain employs TRBV5-4 and TRBJ2-6, with a weak D call TRBD1 (6 bases). V shed 1 base and J shed 1 base, with 15 bases lying between them. CDR3 length: 18 amino acids. Germline CDR1 and CDR2: SGHNT and YYREEE (reference sequence). This CDR3 reads CASSLIGAGASGANVLTF. The CDR3 region has the DNA TGTGCCAGCAGCTTGATTGGGGCAGGGGCTTCTGGGGCCAACGTCCTGACTTTC.

At least ten counts were recorded for this clonotype. This chain joins TRBV20-1 and TRBJ1-5; 8 bases align to TRBD1. Trimming at V came to 3 bases and at J to 5 bases, leaving 9 bases not matched to a gene. This CDR3 has 15 residues. The germline gives CDR1 DFQATT, CDR2 SNEGSKA (reference sequence). CDR3 DNA: TGCAGTGCTAGCGAGGTGACAGGGGTGCATCAGCCCCAGCATTTT. This translates into CSASEVTGVHQPQHF.

Details on this clonotype: Sequence at one end of the junction differs from germline and may be a read error. The chain recombines TRBV20-1 with TRBJ2-7, with TRBD2 matching over 11 bases. The CDR3 loop spans 14 amino acids. In germline, CDR1 is DFQATT, CDR2 SNEGSKA (reference sequence). The CDR3 DNA reads as TGCAGTGCCACCACTAGCGGGGGTCTATACGGGCAGTACTTC. Its translation: CSATTSGGLYGQYF.

This clonotype was picked up many times. The chain employs TRBV2 and TRBJ1-1, with D tentatively TRBD1 (6 bases). The ends were cut back, 7 bases at V and 4 bases at J, with 13 bases in the middle. The CDR3 totals 13 residues. Germline CDR1 SNHLY, CDR2 FYNNEI. The CDR3 sequence is CASTRGGGTEAFF. The CDR3 bases are TGTGCCAGCACCAGGGGCGGAGGCACTGAAGCTTTCTTT.

This clonotype was counted many times. The V and J genes are TRBV15 and TRBJ1-2; no clear D gene. CDR1 LNHNV and CDR2 YYDKDF come from the germline V gene (reference sequence). The germline V and J ends were trimmed by 0 bases and 7 bases, with 9 bases remaining between them. The CDR3 covers 13 residues. The CDR3 spells CATSRDLWGGYTF. CDR3 bases: TGTGCCACCAGCAGAGATCTGTGGGGTGGCTACACCTTC. The full variable domain, its missing parts supplied by reference TRBV15 and TRBJ1-2, is DAMVIQNPRYQVTQFGKPVTLSCSQTLNHNVMYWYQQKSSQAPKLLFHYYDKDFNNEADTPDNFQSRRPNTSFCFLDIRSPGLGDTAMYLCATSRDLWGGYTFGSGTRLTVV.

This clonotype was picked up a small number of times. The CDR3 protein is CASGQLQETQYF. The CDR3 DNA is TGTGCCAGCGGCCAGTTACAAGAGACCCAGTACTTC. The chain recombines TRBV27 with TRBJ2-5; no definite D call. Per germline, CDR1 MNHEY and CDR2 SMNVEV (reference sequence). The CDR3 consists of 12 residues. V lost 8 bases, J lost 2 bases, and 9 bases lay in between.

V and J are TRBV5-6 and TRBJ1-1; no clear D gene. In germline, CDR1 is SGHDT, CDR2 YYEEEE. Trimming took off 5 bases at V and 1 base at J, with 15 bases between the two ends. The CDR3 covers 15 residues. The DNA for the CDR3 is TGTGCCAGCAGTTTGCTCCTCCTTTGGAACACTGAAGCTTTCTTT. Protein product: CASSLLLLWNTEAFF.

This clonotype has a handful of counts. The chain is built from TRBV12-3 or TRBV12-4 and TRBJ1-5; 7 nucleotides align to TRBD1. The CDR3 extends over 16 amino acids. Trimming removed 6 bases from V and 0 bases from J; junction bases left unmatched: 8. The CDR3, as DNA: TGTGCCAGCAGCCAAGCGGGGGACAGTAGCAATCAGCCCCAGCATTTT. This translates into CASSQAGDSSNQPQHF.

The V call is TRBV12-5, the J call TRBJ1-1, with 8 bases fitting TRBD1. The CDR3 has 14 amino acids. With V trimmed by 5 bases and J by 4 bases, 6 bases remained unmatched. The germline V gene has CDR1 LGHNT and CDR2 FRNRAP. Written as DNA, the CDR3 is TGTGCTAGTGGTCCCCAGGGGGCGATCACTGAAGCTTTCTTT. The encoded protein is CASGPQGAITEAFF. Drawing the rest from reference TRBV12-5 and TRBJ1-1, the complete variable domain is DARVTQTPRHKVTEMGQEVTMRCQPILGHNTVFWYRQTMMQGLELLAYFRNRAPLDDSGMPKDRFSAEMPDATLATLKIQPSEPRDSAVYFCASGPQGAITEAFFGQGTRLTVV.

This clonotype showed up many times. In DNA, the CDR3 is TGCAGTGCTAGAGATATGGGGCAGGGGGAGACCCAGTACTTC. Translated: CSARDMGQGETQYF. This chain joins TRBV20-1 and TRBJ2-5, with D possibly TRBD1 on 6 matching bases. The V gene's germline CDR1 is DFQATT and CDR2 SNEGSKA (reference sequence). Deletions cut 0 bases from V and 5 bases from J, with 13 bases between. CDR3 length: 14 amino acids.

On this clonotype: A clone one base away is much larger, so this may be a read error. The conserved final phenylalanine or tryptophan is absent from the CDR3, which likely points to a read error. The chain couples TRBV7-2 to TRBJ1-1; D gene ambiguous. CDR1 and CDR2 (germline): SGHTA, FQGNSA. Trimming cost V 5 bases and J 7 bases, with 11 bases left between them. This CDR3 has 12 residues. DNA of the CDR3: TGTGCCAGCAGCCTCAGTCGGTTTGAAGCTTTCTCT. Protein sequence: CASSLSRFEAFS.

This clonotype was detected many times. The chain recombines TRBV7-2 with TRBJ2-7; D gene unclear. V dropped 4 bases and J dropped 0 bases, with 13 bases sitting between them. The germline gives CDR1 SGHTA, CDR2 FQGNSA. There are 15 residues in the CDR3. Here the CDR3 reads CASSYAGWGSYEQYF. In DNA, the CDR3 is TGTGCCAGCAGCTACGCCGGGTGGGGCTCCTACGAGCAGTACTTC.

This clonotype was detected a few times. This chain links TRBV5-6 with TRBJ1-5; no definite D call. V was clipped by 1 base and J by 0 bases, with 8 bases between them. CDR1 is SGHDT and CDR2 is YYEEEE in the germline V gene. The CDR3 length is 15 residues. For the CDR3, the DNA is TGTGCCAGCAGCTTGATAGGGAATAGCAATCAGCCCCAGCATTTT. Protein product: CASSLIGNSNQPQHF.